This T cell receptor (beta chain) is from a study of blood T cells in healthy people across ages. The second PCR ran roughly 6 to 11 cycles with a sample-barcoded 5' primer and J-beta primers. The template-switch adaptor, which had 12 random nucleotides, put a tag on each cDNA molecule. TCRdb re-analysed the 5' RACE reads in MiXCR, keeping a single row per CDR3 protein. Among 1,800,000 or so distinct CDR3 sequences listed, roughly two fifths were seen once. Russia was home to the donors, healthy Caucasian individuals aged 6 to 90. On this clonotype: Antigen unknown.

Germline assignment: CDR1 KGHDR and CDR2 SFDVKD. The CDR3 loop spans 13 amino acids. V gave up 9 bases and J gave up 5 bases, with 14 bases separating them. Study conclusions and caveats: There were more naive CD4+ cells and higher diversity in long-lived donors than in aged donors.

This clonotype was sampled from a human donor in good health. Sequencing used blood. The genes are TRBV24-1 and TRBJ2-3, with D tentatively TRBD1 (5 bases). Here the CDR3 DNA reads TGTGCCACCGTGGCAGGGTCGGGAGATACGCAGTATTTT. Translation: CATVAGSGDTQYF.